The 32 T cell receptor beta chains reported below all come from one sample, sequenced in a study of T cells expressing NK-cell markers. From the 5' RACE reads, TCRdb lists one entry per CDR3 protein and no DNA. This repertoire comprises 350,000 to 500,000 distinct CDR3 sequences; its ten largest clones make up about 7.3%. Material: blood T cells: a sorted CD56 or NKG2C T cell subset, CD4+ or CD8+ T cells, or bulk PBMC T cells (not recorded which). All receptors come from a woman aged 18-70 years in good health.

V and J are TRBV20-1 and TRBJ1-5; the D call of TRBD1 rests on TCRdb alone, since no DNA is present to check it. The length of the CDR3 is 15 residues. In germline, CDR1 is DFQATT, CDR2 SNEGSKA (reference sequence). The CDR3 loop is CSARGGGRSNQPQHF.

The rearrangement joins TRBV18 to TRBJ2-3. Germline V CDR1 and CDR2: KGHSH, LQKENI. CDR3 size: 14 residues. CDR3 protein: CASSPPSGIDTQYF.

J is TRBJ2-7 and V is TRBV7-2; the TCRdb call, TRBD2, lacks DNA for checking. Germline CDR1 and CDR2: SGHTA and FQGNSA. CDR3 size: 16 residues. CDR3 sequence reads: CASSAGSGRFTYEQYF.

V and J are TRBV20-1 and TRBJ2-2. The length of the CDR3 is 15 residues. Per the germline V gene, CDR1 is DFQATT and CDR2 is SNEGSKA (reference sequence). The CDR3 here is CSARVPSRNTGELFF.

The V and J genes are TRBV4-3 and TRBJ2-7; TCRdb picks TRBD2, but there is no DNA to check that call. Per germline, CDR1 LGHNA and CDR2 YSLEER. This CDR3 is 16 amino acids long. CDR3 protein: CASSQERASGSNEQYF.

The chain couples TRBV3-1 to TRBJ2-6; TCRdb's D gene call, TRBD1, goes unchecked for lack of DNA. This CDR3 contains 19 residues. Germline CDR1 and CDR2: LGHDT and YNNKEL (reference sequence). CDR3 sequence reads: CASSHRGAGQFSGANVLTF.

This chain links TRBV11-1 with TRBJ2-3; with no DNA, the TCRdb D assignment of TRBD2 cannot be verified. The CDR3 runs 14 residues. Germline assignment: CDR1 SGHAT and CDR2 FQDESV (reference sequence). CDR3 in amino acids: CASSRRGNADTQYF.

The chain uses TRBV19 and TRBJ2-1; the D call of TRBD2 rests on TCRdb alone, since no DNA is present to check it. The CDR3 sequence is 14 residues long. From germline, CDR1 is LNHDA and CDR2 SQIVND (reference sequence). CDR3 residues: CASSISGSYNEQFF.

The V and J genes are TRBV7-3 and TRBJ2-5; the TCRdb call, TRBD2, lacks DNA for checking. The CDR3 consists of 15 residues. Looked up from germline, CDR1 is SGHTA and CDR2 is FQGTGA. The CDR3 sequence: CASSLFAGGEETQYF.

This chain joins TRBV19 and TRBJ2-1; as DNA is missing, the TRBD1 call by TCRdb cannot be tested. Germline loops: CDR1 LNHDA, CDR2 SQIVND (reference sequence). The CDR3 is 15 residues long. This chain's CDR3 is CASSISPSAYNEQFF.

The rearrangement links TRBV6-5 to TRBJ1-6. The CDR3 contains 14 residues. The germline V gene has CDR1 MNHEY and CDR2 SVGAGI. The CDR3 loop is CASSYRGGNSPLHF.

This chain links TRBV4-3 with TRBJ2-2; there is no DNA to check the TCRdb D call of TRBD1. CDR1 and CDR2 from the germline V gene are LGHNA and YSLEER. CDR3 length: 16 amino acids. The CDR3: CASSQVTGGGTGELFF.

This sequence joins TRBV7-9 and TRBJ2-7; TCRdb outputs TRBD1, but without DNA this stays unchecked. Germline CDR1 is SEHNR and CDR2 is FQNEAQ (reference sequence). This CDR3 contains 15 residues. This CDR3 is CASSQAAAPREEQYF.

The chain uses TRBV24-1 and TRBJ2-7; checking the TCRdb D call of TRBD1 is not possible without DNA. Per the germline V gene, CDR1 is KGHDR and CDR2 is SFDVKD. The CDR3 extends over 14 amino acids. The CDR3 loop reads CATSDSGASYEQYF.

The V and J genes are TRBV5-1 and TRBJ2-3; TCRdb outputs TRBD2, but without DNA this stays unchecked. This CDR3 is built from 16 residues. Germline CDR1 and CDR2: SGHRS and YFSETQ. The CDR3 here is CASSHLAGGNTDTQYF.

The chain uses TRBV12-3 or TRBV12-4 and TRBJ2-5; absent DNA, TCRdb's TRBD2 call cannot be checked. CDR3 size: 14 residues. The CDR3 loop reads CASSSALNQETQYF.

The rearrangement uses TRBV7-2 and TRBJ2-1; TCRdb gives TRBD1 as the D gene, but with no DNA this cannot be confirmed. The CDR3 runs 16 residues. Looked up from germline, CDR1 is SGHTA and CDR2 is FQGNSA. The CDR3 protein is CASSLGQGGPYNEQFF.

V and J are TRBV12-3 or TRBV12-4 and TRBJ2-3; absent DNA, TCRdb's TRBD1 call cannot be checked. The CDR3 sequence is 14 residues long. CDR3 loop: CASSFLDRADTQYF.

V gene TRBV20-1 combines with J gene TRBJ2-3; TCRdb's D call, TRBD2, is unchecked because there is no DNA. Germline assignment: CDR1 DFQATT and CDR2 SNEGSKA (reference sequence). The CDR3 runs to 16 residues. The chain's CDR3 is CSARSSLAGLTDTQYF.

The chain recombines TRBV12-3 or TRBV12-4 with TRBJ1-5. CDR3 length equals 13 residues. Here the CDR3 reads CASSFGALRPQHF.

The genes are TRBV29-1 and TRBJ1-1; TCRdb calls TRBD1, which cannot be checked without DNA. The CDR3 spans 15 residues. CDR1 and CDR2 from the germline V gene are SQVTM and ANQGSEA. CDR3 protein: CSAVGQVNMNTEAFF.

This chain connects TRBV4-3 to TRBJ1-3; TCRdb's D gene call, TRBD1, goes unchecked for lack of DNA. Germline assignment: CDR1 LGHNA and CDR2 YSLEER. The CDR3 has 14 amino acids. This CDR3 reads CASSPSYRGNTIYF.

The rearrangement joins TRBV29-1 to TRBJ2-1; the D call of TRBD1 rests on TCRdb alone, since no DNA is present to check it. The CDR3 runs to 14 residues. Germline V gene lookup returns CDR1 SQVTM and CDR2 ANQGSEA. The CDR3 sequence is CSVRGGPYYNEQFF.

The rearrangement links TRBV7-2 to TRBJ2-5; checking the TCRdb D call of TRBD2 is not possible without DNA. CDR1 is SGHTA, CDR2 FQGNSA, per germline. This CDR3 is built from 13 residues. The CDR3 loop reads CASEDSKRETQYF.

The genes are TRBV20-1 and TRBJ2-3; the D gene TCRdb calls, TRBD1, cannot be checked with no DNA. The CDR3 is made up of 15 amino acids. Looked up from germline, CDR1 is DFQATT and CDR2 is SNEGSKA (reference sequence). The CDR3 region is CSARDSQGEADTQYF.

The chain has TRBV6-5 and TRBJ1-6. Germline loops: CDR1 MNHEY, CDR2 SVGAGI. The CDR3 runs 17 residues. This CDR3 is CASSYSGARPYNSPLHF.

The V gene is TRBV4-1, the J gene TRBJ1-1; the D call from TCRdb, TRBD1, cannot be confirmed without DNA. Germline V lookup: CDR1 MGHRA, CDR2 YSYEKL. CDR3 length: 15 residues. Here the CDR3 reads CASSRPTGGRPEAFF.

The V call is TRBV23-1, the J call TRBJ2-1; TCRdb names TRBD1, which stays unverified in the absence of DNA. TRBV23-1 is flagged as an ORF with uncertain function. The CDR3 runs to 14 residues. The CDR3 loop is CASTDRGTYNEQFF.

The rearrangement links TRBV20-1 to TRBJ2-3; TCRdb's D call, TRBD2, is unchecked because there is no DNA. The germline CDR1 and CDR2 sequences are DFQATT and SNEGSKA (reference sequence). The CDR3 consists of 12 residues. The CDR3: CSAPSGTDTQYF.

The rearrangement joins TRBV12-3 or TRBV12-4 to TRBJ1-1. The CDR3 spans 15 residues. The CDR3 is CASSYQGRVNTEAFF.

The chain joins TRBV20-1 to TRBJ2-3. CDR3 length: 12 residues. Germline CDR1 DFQATT, CDR2 SNEGSKA (reference sequence). The CDR3 region is CSAREDTDTQYF.

J is TRBJ1-2 and V is TRBV20-1. Germline V CDR1 and CDR2: DFQATT, SNEGSKA (reference sequence). The CDR3 runs 14 residues. The CDR3 protein is CSARDVQGIYGYTF.